This T cell receptor (beta chain) derives from a study of CXCR3-negative and CXCR3-positive naive CD8 T cells. The CDR3 has 15 residues. The germline V gene encodes CDR1 LGHNA and CDR2 YSLEER. TRB cDNA libraries were made by UMI-labeled 5' RACE. After re-calling the 5' RACE reads, TCRdb lists one entry per CDR3 protein, DNA absent. The sample table sets out around 57,000 distinct CDR3 sequences. Details on this clonotype: Its antigen is unknown.

CD8+ T cell subsets were each sorted in triplicate, over 250,000 cells apiece. Study-level findings and limits: It was found that naive subsets had comparable surface CD5, and TCR strength was inferred from TRB CDR3 properties. Naive cells used TRBV-TRBJ genes in much the same way whether CXCR3-negative or CXCR3-positive; memory cells did not.

V usage is TRBV4-3 and J usage is TRBJ2-3. The sample was memory CD8+ T cells from blood. The sequence came from a human donor in good health. Some clones in this sample may be carry-over from other donors' samples. CDR3 loop: CASSQGTTRSDTQYF.